The next 7 T cell receptor beta chains were all read from a single sample in a study of cytomegalovirus exposure and HLA in healthy donors. The PCR contained 60 Vbeta and 13 Jbeta primers. Data came from immunoSEQ multiplex PCR; TCRdb stores just in-frame clones and leaves some out. The table records under 150,000 clones, roughly 80% of them present only once. Sequencing was done on a sample of PBMCs. These receptors originate from a woman aged 25-40 years in good health and CMV-seropositive.

The CDR3 loop reads CASSPVISYTGSGANVLTF. The DNA of the CDR3 is TGTGCCAGCTCACCGGTCATCTCATATACAGGGTCTGGGGCCAACGTCCTGACTTTC. The rearrangement uses TRBV18 and TRBJ2-6; D is possibly TRBD1 (6 bases). The CDR3 loop spans 19 amino acids. Germline V gene lookup returns CDR1 KGHSH and CDR2 LQKENI. V was clipped by 3 bases and J by 1 base, with 19 bases between them.

The chain has TRBV7-2 and TRBJ2-7, with 8 bases lining up with TRBD1. The CDR3 is 16 amino acids. Losses at the gene ends were 0 bases for V and 5 bases for J; bases not matched to a gene: 9. Per the germline V gene, CDR1 is SGHTA and CDR2 is FQGNSA. CDR3 nucleotide sequence: TGTGCCAGCAGCTTAGCTCCTGGACAGGGTTCCCACGAGCAGTACTTC. This gives the protein CASSLAPGQGSHEQYF.

The rearrangement joins TRBV19 to TRBJ2-7; TRBD1 matches at 12 bases. Trimming took 5 bases from V and 4 from J; bases not matched to a gene: 3. Germline V gives CDR1 LNHDA, CDR2 SQIVND (reference sequence). The CDR3 has 14 amino acids. The DNA for the CDR3 is TGTGCCAGTAGTGGGACAGGGGGCCCTTACGAGCAGTACTTC. Protein: CASSGTGGPYEQYF.

The genes are TRBV30 and TRBJ1-3; no clear D gene. The germline V gene has CDR1 GTSNPN and CDR2 SVGIG (reference sequence). V shed 0 bases and J shed 3 bases, with 3 bases lying between them. CDR3 size: 12 residues. This CDR3 is CAWSVLGNTIYF. Written as DNA, the CDR3 is TGTGCCTGGAGTGTACTTGGAAACACCATATATTTT.

The chain joins TRBV30 to TRBJ1-1; TRBD1 agrees at 9 bases. Germline V gene lookup returns CDR1 GTSNPN and CDR2 SVGIG (reference sequence). Trimming at V came to 4 bases and at J to 4 bases, leaving 1 base not matched to a gene. The CDR3 length is 12 residues. This CDR3 is CAWKQGATEAFF. The CDR3 coding sequence is TGTGCCTGGAAACAGGGGGCCACTGAAGCTTTCTTT.

The chain employs TRBV16 and TRBJ1-1; 8 bases align to TRBD1. CDR1 is KGHSY and CDR2 is FQNENV in the germline V gene. The CDR3 consists of 14 residues. V trimming: 4 bases; J trimming: 6 bases; junction bases outside the gene matches: 7. The CDR3 coding sequence is TGTGCCAGCAGCCTTCAGGGGGCTGCCCCTGAAGCTTTCTTT. It codes for CASSLQGAAPEAFF. Full variable domain (missing parts from reference TRBV16 and TRBJ1-1): GEEVAQTPKHLVRGEGQKAKLYCAPIKGHSYVFWYQQVLKNEFKFLISFQNENVFDETGMPKERFSAKCLPNSPCSLEIQATKLEDSAVYFCASSLQGAAPEAFFGQGTRLTVV.

The rearrangement joins TRBV7-9 to TRBJ2-1; TRBD1 matches at 7 bases. V gave up 9 bases and J gave up 2 bases; unmatched junction bases: 4. The germline V gene has CDR1 SEHNR and CDR2 FQNEAQ (reference sequence). The CDR3 runs 13 residues. CDR3 DNA sequence: TGTGCCAGTATCGGGACAGCCTACAATGAGCAGTTCTTC. Translating it yields CASIGTAYNEQFF.